These 8 T cell receptor beta chains were sequenced from one sample in a study of cytomegalovirus exposure and HLA in healthy donors. 13 Jbeta primers and 60 Vbeta primers were used for the PCR. This table comes from immunoSEQ multiplex PCR, and its TCRdb copy is limited to in-frame clones, with some not included. This sample yields 200,000 to 250,000 clones, of which 60% to 80% are seen a single time; under 2% belongs to the top ten. The sample comprised PBMCs. These receptors came from a woman under 40 in good health and CMV-seronegative.

This chain connects TRBV7-9 to TRBJ1-2, with 7 nucleotides matching TRBD1. V gave up 8 bases and J gave up 1 base; unmatched junction bases: 1. This CDR3 is 12 amino acids long. The germline V gene has CDR1 SEHNR and CDR2 FQNEAQ (reference sequence). The CDR3 region has the DNA TGTGCCAGCGGGACAGATAACTATGGCTACACCTTC. This encodes CASGTDNYGYTF. Full variable domain (outside the CDR3, taken from reference TRBV7-9 and TRBJ1-2): DTGVSQNPRHKITKRGQNVTFRCDPISEHNRLYWYRQTLGQGPEFLTYFQNEAQLEKSRLLSDRFSAERPKGSFSTLEIQRTEQGDSAMYLCASGTDNYGYTFGSGTRLTVV.

The gene calls are TRBV30 and TRBJ2-3, with 9 positions matching TRBD2. V shed 4 bases and J 1 base; nucleotides not matched to a gene: 6. Per germline, CDR1 GTSNPN and CDR2 SVGIG (reference sequence). This CDR3 region has 15 residues. DNA for the CDR3: TGTGCCTGGACCACCGGGACTAGCCGCACAGATACGCAGTATTTT. It specifies CAWTTGTSRTDTQYF. The variable domain in full, completed from reference TRBV30 and TRBJ2-3, reads SQTIHQWPATLVQPVGSPLSLECTVEGTSNPNLYWYRQAAGRGLQLLFYSVGIGQISSEVPQNLSASRPQDRQFILSSKKLLLSDSGFYLCAWTTGTSRTDTQYFGPGTRLTVL.

Concerning this clone: Distinct nucleotide sequences in the sample also encode this CDR3. The CDR3 is CASSYSTGARGYTF. As DNA, the CDR3 is TGTGCCAGCAGTTACTCGACTGGGGCGCGGGGCTACACCTTC. The chain has TRBV6-6 and TRBJ1-2, with D possibly being TRBD1 (5 bases). Trimming removed 0 bases from V and 8 bases from J, with 13 bases in between. This CDR3 is built from 14 residues. The germline gives CDR1 MNHNY, CDR2 SVGAGI (reference sequence).

This clone was detected a few times. The chain couples TRBV4-1 to TRBJ1-1; D gene ambiguous. The CDR3 covers 15 residues. Germline V gene data show CDR1 as MGHRA and CDR2 as YSYEKL. V was trimmed by 2 bases and J by 3 bases, leaving 13 bases between them. The CDR3 sequence: CASSQPARSDTEAFF. Written as DNA, the CDR3 is TGCGCCAGCAGCCAACCCGCCAGGTCTGACACTGAAGCTTTCTTT.

This clone was seen a few times. The rearrangement joins TRBV6-4 to TRBJ1-2; D is perhaps TRBD1 (5 bases). Germline CDR1 and CDR2: MRHNA and SNTAGT. V lost 2 bases and J lost 5, with 15 bases in between. This CDR3 is built from 15 residues. The CDR3 region has the DNA TGTGCCAGCAGTGACAGTCCACAGGCGCCGTATGGCTACACCTTC. Protein: CASSDSPQAPYGYTF.

This clone turned up a few times. The chain combines TRBV18 with TRBJ2-1, with a weak D call TRBD2 (6 bases). Trimming removed 0 bases from V and 4 bases from J, with 10 bases in between. CDR1 is KGHSH, CDR2 LQKENI, per germline. The CDR3 sequence is 15 residues long. The DNA of the CDR3 is TGTGCCAGCTCACCACCAGATAGCGGATACAATGAGCAGTTCTTC. This codes for CASSPPDSGYNEQFF.

The chain joins TRBV5-8 to TRBJ1-3; no clear D. The CDR3 is 13 residues long. CDR1 and CDR2 from the germline V gene are SGHTS and YDEGEE. The germline V and J ends were trimmed by 4 bases and 3 bases, with 8 bases remaining between them. CDR3 residues: CASSRAYGNTIYF. DNA for the CDR3: TGTGCCAGCAGCCGAGCCTATGGAAACACCATATATTTT.

A word on this clone: The germline gene is not matched at one end of the junction; a read error may be the cause. J is TRBJ1-2 and V is TRBV14, with TRBD1 matching 8 bases. The germline CDR1 and CDR2 sequences are SGHDN and FVKESK. The CDR3 is 17 amino acids. CDR3: CDSSPSFQGAKNYGYTF. CDR3 coding DNA: TGTGACAGCAGCCCGTCATTCCAGGGGGCGAAGAACTATGGCTACACCTTC.